The 5 T cell receptor beta chains presented below share a single source sample, sequenced in a study of long-term antiretroviral therapy in people with HIV. Version v3.0 of the immunoSEQ assay was performed at survey level. Repertoires were generated with immunoSEQ multiplex PCR, while TCRdb's copy carries only in-frame clones and drops some. The table has about 39,000 clones, about 86% seen once. The source material was unsorted PBMCs, sampled just before starting antiretroviral therapy. The source is a young woman with HIV.

The chain has TRBV19 and TRBJ1-1; D may be TRBD1 (6 bases). Trimming removed 7 bases at V and 6 bases at J, with 15 bases between. Looked up from germline, CDR1 is LNHDA and CDR2 is SQIVND (reference sequence). The CDR3 is 13 residues long. Written as DNA, the CDR3 is TGTGCCAGTACCACATTGGGGGGGCCTGAAGCTTTCTTT. Its translation is CASTTLGGPEAFF.

The chain has TRBV28 and TRBJ2-1; D is possibly TRBD1 (6 bases). The CDR3 runs 13 residues. V lost 10 bases, J lost 2 bases, and 12 bases lay in between. Germline V lookup: CDR1 MDHEN, CDR2 SYDVKM. CDR3 protein: CATNRETYNEQFF. CDR3 DNA sequence: TGTGCCACAAACAGGGAGACCTACAATGAGCAGTTCTTC.

This clone appeared a few times. The DNA of the CDR3 is TGTGCCAGCAGCTTCCCACAGACCCTCTCTGGAAACACCATATATTTT. Protein: CASSFPQTLSGNTIYF. The J gene is TRBJ1-3, the V gene TRBV13; no definite D call. Trimming shortened V by 3 bases and J by 0 bases, and 12 bases separated the two germline ends. This CDR3 region has 16 residues. Germline CDR1 is PRHDT and CDR2 is FYEKMQ (reference sequence).

This chain joins TRBV27 and TRBJ2-7, with TRBD1 identical over 9 bases. The germline V gene encodes CDR1 MNHEY and CDR2 SMNVEV (reference sequence). J lost 4 bases, V lost 2 bases, and 3 bases had no gene match. This CDR3 comprises 14 residues. The CDR3 loop is CASSLGTGSYEQYF. The CDR3 DNA reads TGTGCCAGCAGTTTAGGGACAGGGTCGTACGAGCAGTACTTC.

The chain is built from TRBV5-1 and TRBJ2-1, with D perhaps TRBD1 (6 bases). This CDR3 is built from 14 residues. Germline assignment: CDR1 SGHRS and CDR2 YFSETQ. V shed 4 bases and J shed 7 bases, with 15 bases lying between them. The CDR3 DNA reads TGCGCCAGCAGCCAGTGGACCAGGGGTAATGAGCAGTTCTTC. The encoded protein is CASSQWTRGNEQFF.